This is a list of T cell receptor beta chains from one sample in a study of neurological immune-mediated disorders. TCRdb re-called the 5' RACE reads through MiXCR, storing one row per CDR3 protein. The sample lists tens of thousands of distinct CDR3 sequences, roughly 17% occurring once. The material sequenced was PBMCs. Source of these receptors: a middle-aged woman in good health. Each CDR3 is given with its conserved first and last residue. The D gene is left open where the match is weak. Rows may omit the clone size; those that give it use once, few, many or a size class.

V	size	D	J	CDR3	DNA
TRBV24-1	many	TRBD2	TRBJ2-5	CATSDPTSGKTQYF	TGTGCCACCAGTGACCCAACTAGCGGGAAGACCCAGTACTTC
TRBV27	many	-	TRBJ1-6	CASSLSPLGDNSPLHF	TGTGCCAGCAGTTTATCCCCCCTCGGGGATAATTCACCCCTCCACTTT
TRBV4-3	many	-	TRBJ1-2	CASSQEFQDGYTF	TGCGCCAGCAGCCAAGAGTTCCAGGATGGCTACACCTTC
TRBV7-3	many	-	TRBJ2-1	CASSSWSHNEQFF	TGTGCCAGCAGCTCCTGGTCCCACAATGAGCAGTTCTTC
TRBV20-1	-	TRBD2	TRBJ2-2	CSARERGAGELFF	TGCAGTGCTAGAGAACGGGGGGCCGGGGAGCTGTTTTTT
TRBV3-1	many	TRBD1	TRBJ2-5	CASSREPGQQETQYF	TGTGCCAGCAGCCGGGAGCCGGGACAGCAAGAGACCCAGTACTTC
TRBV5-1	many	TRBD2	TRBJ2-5	CASSLNRGGGETQYF	TGCGCCAGCAGCTTGAACCGGGGGGGAGGAGAGACCCAGTACTTC
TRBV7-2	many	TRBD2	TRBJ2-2	CASSFSGGTGELFF	TGTGCCAGCAGCTTTAGCGGGGGAACCGGGGAGCTGTTTTTT
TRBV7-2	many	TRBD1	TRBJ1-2	CASSPGTGFGYTF	TGTGCCAGCAGCCCCGGGACAGGGTTTGGCTACACCTTC
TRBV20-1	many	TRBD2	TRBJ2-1	CSSGLAGTNEQFF	TGCAGCTCGGGGCTAGCGGGGACAAATGAGCAGTTCTTC
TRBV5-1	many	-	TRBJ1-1	CASSVEGNTEAFF	TGCGCCAGCAGTGTGGAGGGAAACACTGAAGCTTTCTTT
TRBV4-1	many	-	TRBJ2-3	CASSQDRQGTDTQYF	TGCGCCAGCAGCCAAGATCGGCAGGGCACAGATACGCAGTATTTT
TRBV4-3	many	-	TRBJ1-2	CASSPSGFGNYGYTF	TGCGCCAGCAGCCCCTCAGGGTTTGGAAACTATGGCTACACCTTC
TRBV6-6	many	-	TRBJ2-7	CASSLTGEGYEQYF	TGTGCCAGCAGTTTAACAGGGGAGGGCTACGAGCAGTACTTC
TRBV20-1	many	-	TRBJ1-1	CSAGLPKNTEAFF	TGCAGTGCAGGGTTGCCGAAGAACACTGAAGCTTTCTTT
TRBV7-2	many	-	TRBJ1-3	CASSSYFGSGNTIYF	TGTGCCAGCAGCTCCTACTTCGGCTCTGGAAACACCATATATTTT
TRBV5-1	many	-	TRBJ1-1	CASSFGAGGNTEAFF	TGCGCCAGCAGCTTCGGAGCGGGGGGTAACACTGAAGCTTTCTTT
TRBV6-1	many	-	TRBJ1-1	CASRREGRLNEAFF	TGTGCCAGCAGGAGAGAAGGTAGACTAAATGAAGCTTTCTTT
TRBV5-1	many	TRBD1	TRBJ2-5	CASSKTGLRQETQYF	TGCGCCAGCAGCAAGACAGGGCTCAGGCAAGAGACCCAGTACTTC
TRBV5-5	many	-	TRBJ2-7	CASSLTGRLEQYF	TGTGCCAGCAGCTTGACAGGTCGTCTGGAGCAGTACTTC
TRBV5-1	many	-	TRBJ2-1	CASSLGDNEQFF	TGCGCCAGCAGCTTGGGGGACAATGAGCAGTTCTTC
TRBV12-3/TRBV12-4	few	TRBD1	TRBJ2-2	CASRGTGGPGELFF	TGTGCCAGCAGAGGGACAGGGGGCCCCGGGGAGCTGTTTTTT
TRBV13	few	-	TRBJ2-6	CASSLGWGAFAASGANVLTF	TGTGCCAGCAGCTTAGGATGGGGGGCGTTCGCCGCCTCTGGGGCCAACGTCCTGACTTTC
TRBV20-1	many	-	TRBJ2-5	CSARVTGTWTQYF	TGCAGTGCTAGAGTTACAGGGACGTGGACCCAGTACTTC
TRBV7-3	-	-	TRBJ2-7	CAGPRAIKYEQYF	TGTGCCGGGCCTAGGGCCATTAAATACGAGCAGTACTTC
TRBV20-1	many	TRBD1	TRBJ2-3	CSASFGQGADTQYF	TGCAGTGCTAGTTTTGGACAGGGGGCAGATACGCAGTATTTT
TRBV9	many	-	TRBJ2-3	CASSAGGPITDTQYF	TGTGCCAGCAGCGCCGGGGGCCCTATCACAGATACGCAGTATTTT
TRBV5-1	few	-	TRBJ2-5	CASSLFLDPMETQYF	TGCGCCAGCAGCTTGTTTCTAGACCCAATGGAGACCCAGTACTTC
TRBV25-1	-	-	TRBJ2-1	CATGLFLGGYNEQFF	TGTGCCACGGGCCTATTTTTGGGGGGATACAATGAGCAGTTCTTC
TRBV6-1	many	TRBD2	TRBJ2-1	CASRSGTSDNEQFF	TGTGCCAGTAGGAGCGGGACTAGCGACAATGAGCAGTTCTTC
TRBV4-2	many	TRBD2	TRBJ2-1	CASSQGGSGGPEQFF	TGTGCCAGCAGCCAAGGTGGTAGCGGGGGGCCGGAGCAGTTCTTC
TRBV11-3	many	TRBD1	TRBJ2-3	CASSYTGQGGTQYF	TGTGCCAGCAGCTACACCGGACAGGGTGGTACGCAGTATTTT
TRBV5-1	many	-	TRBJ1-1	CASSLRHSMNTEAFF	TGCGCCAGCAGCTTACGACACTCCATGAACACTGAAGCTTTCTTT
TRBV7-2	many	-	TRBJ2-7	CASSFPVRNYEQYF	TGTGCCAGCAGCTTTCCAGTTAGAAACTACGAGCAGTACTTC
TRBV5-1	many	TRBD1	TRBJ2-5	CASSPYPDRGQETQYF	TGCGCCAGCAGCCCATACCCGGACAGGGGACAAGAGACCCAGTACTTC
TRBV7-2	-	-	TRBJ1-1	CASRIWADPNTEAFF	TGTGCCAGCAGGATTTGGGCGGACCCTAACACTGAAGCTTTCTTT
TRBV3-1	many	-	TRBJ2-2	CASSQDGELFF	TGTGCCAGCAGCCAGGACGGGGAGCTGTTTTTT